These T cell receptor beta chains were read from a single sample in a study of tumor-infiltrating lymphocytes in primary liver carcinoma. Each CDR3 protein gets one entry after TCRdb re-called the multiplex PCR reads with MiXCR. The sample carries some 190,000 distinct CDR3 sequences, roughly 80% recorded once. The sequenced sample was tumor tissue from primary liver carcinoma. The receptor set was obtained from a man aged 40-50 years with primary liver carcinoma and hepatitis B virus infection. Both conserved end residues are part of each CDR3. D genes are given only for firm matches. Clone size is shown for a subset of rows, as once, few, many or a class of expanded clone.

j_call d_call v_call clone_size cdr3_aa cdr3_nt
TRBJ2-1 NA TRBV11-1 NA CTSRLGGGANELFF TGTACCAGCAGGTTGGGAGGGGGAGCCAATGAGCTGTTCTTC
TRBJ2-7 NA TRBV11-3 NA CASSRDKAIAMAQYF TGCGCCAGCAGCCGAGATAAGGCAATAGCCATGGCGCAGTATTTC
TRBJ2-5 NA TRBV28 NA CASSYSGAPVTQHF TGTGCCAGCTCTTATTCCGGGGCCCCAGTGACCCAGCACTTC
TRBJ2-2 TRBD2 TRBV30 many CAWSGTSLRAGELFF TGTGCCTGGAGTGGGACTAGTTTACGCGCCGGGGAGCTGTTTTTT
TRBJ1-1 NA TRBV10-2 NA CDSNEVENNEAFF TGCGACAGCAATGAAGTAGAAAACAATGAAGCTTTCTTT
TRBJ1-5 NA TRBV5-1 NA CASSLYRNQPQHF TGCGCCAGCAGCTTGTATAGAAATCAGCCCCAGCATTTT
TRBJ2-1 TRBD1 TRBV29-1 NA CSADRSNGQFF TGCAGCGCGGACAGGTCCAATGGGCAGTTCTTC
TRBJ2-1 TRBD2 TRBV5-6 NA CASSRGLEGALTYNEQFF TGTGCCAGCAGCCGGGGACTAGAGGGAGCTTTGACCTACAATGAGCAGTTCTTC
TRBJ2-1 NA TRBV6-2/TRBV6-3 NA CACVSGQAGIYNEQFF TGTGCCTGCGTTTCGGGACAAGCGGGGATCTACAATGAGCAGTTCTTC
TRBJ2-2 NA TRBV11-3 NA CASSLNANTGELLF TGTGCCAGCAGCTTAAATGCGAACACCGGTGAGCTGCTTTTT
TRBJ2-5 NA TRBV6-5 many CASSPDWETQYF TGTGCCAGCAGTCCCGACTGGGAGACCCAGTACTTC
TRBJ2-7 TRBD2 TRBV4-2 NA CASSQDKASGYYEQYF TGTGCCAGCAGCCAAGATAAGGCTAGCGGGTACTATGAGCAGTACTTC
TRBJ2-5 NA TRBV10-1 NA CPSSGGRAGRSQETQYF TGCCCCAGTAGTGGAGGGCGTGCAGGTCGGTCCCAAGAGACCCAGTACTTC
TRBJ2-7 TRBD2 TRBV5-4 NA CGSSFGLAGYRYDQYF TGTGGCAGCAGCTTCGGACTAGCGGGATATCGGTACGATCAGTACTTC